A single sample is the source of the 14 T cell receptor beta chains below, sequenced in a study of cytomegalovirus exposure and HLA in healthy donors (dated by TCRdb to the late 2010s). Libraries were prepared through the immunoSEQ multiplex PCR assay. For the multiplex PCR, a mixture combining 60 forward primers for TCR Vbeta segments and 13 reverse primers for TCR Jbeta segments was used. This immuneACCESS table, as held by TCRdb, lists in-frame sequences with V and J called but not all clones. Of the missing ones, under half trace to an unresolved V gene in checked studies; the others have no known cause. Present in this sample are 85,000 to 100,000 clones, around 74% of which were seen just once. Clones ranked in the top ten supply over 6% of the sample. The material sequenced was PBMCs. Receptors originate from a man aged 40-49 years in good health and CMV-seropositive.

This chain connects TRBV27 to TRBJ2-2; 7 bases agree with TRBD1. V gave up 6 bases and J gave up 7 bases; unmatched junction bases: 11. The CDR3 consists of 15 residues. Germline V gene lookup returns CDR1 MNHEY and CDR2 SMNVEV (reference sequence). This CDR3 reads CASRSGTAMIGELFF. In DNA form, the CDR3 reads TGTGCCAGCAGATCCGGGACAGCGATGATCGGGGAGCTGTTTTTT.

The rearrangement links TRBV27 to TRBJ2-1; no clear D. The CDR3 is 14 residues long. The germline V and J ends were trimmed by 5 bases and 4 bases, with 12 bases remaining between them. CDR1 MNHEY and CDR2 SMNVEV come from the germline V gene (reference sequence). This chain's CDR3 is CASSHGGEYNEQFF. The CDR3 region has the DNA TGTGCCAGCAGTCATGGCGGAGAGTACAATGAGCAGTTCTTC.

This chain links TRBV11-2 with TRBJ2-3, with 12 bases fitting TRBD2. The CDR3 consists of 16 residues. Trimming cost V 4 bases and J 3 bases; bases outside gene matches: 5. The germline gives CDR1 SGHAT, CDR2 FQNNGV. The CDR3 here is CASSSLGLAGTDTQYF. The CDR3 bases are TGTGCCAGCAGCTCCCTAGGACTAGCGGGGACAGATACGCAGTATTTT. The variable domain in full, completed from reference TRBV11-2 and TRBJ2-3, reads EAGVAQSPRYKIIEKRQSVAFWCNPISGHATLYWYQQILGQGPKLLIQFQNNGVVDDSQLPKDRFSAERLKGVDSTLKIQPAKLEDSAVYLCASSSLGLAGTDTQYFGPGTRLTVL.

This chain uses TRBV7-9 with TRBJ1-2; D is undetermined. Trimming took off 3 bases at V and 8 bases at J, with 13 bases between the two ends. CDR1 is SEHNR, CDR2 FQNEAQ, per germline (reference sequence). The CDR3 totals 13 residues. DNA for the CDR3: TGTGCCAGCAGCTTTAGCCCAGTAAGGGGCTACACCTTC. It translates to CASSFSPVRGYTF.

This chain uses TRBV7-9 with TRBJ1-2; the match to TRBD1 covers 7 bases. The ends lost 4 bases at V and 3 bases at J; junction bases unmatched: 11. The CDR3 sequence is 16 residues long. Germline V CDR1 and CDR2: SEHNR, FQNEAQ (reference sequence). CDR3 in DNA: TGTGCCAGCAGCTCCAGGAAGGGGGCGCAGGACTATGGCTACACCTTC. Its protein is CASSSRKGAQDYGYTF.

A single count supports this clone. The chain recombines TRBV6-5 with TRBJ1-4; 8 bases are a match to TRBD1. Unmatched junction bases numbered 6, after V lost 8 bases and J lost 7 bases. CDR1 is MNHEY, CDR2 SVGAGI, per germline. The CDR3 consists of 13 residues. CDR3 loop: CASSGQGGEKLFF. The CDR3 DNA follows: TGTGCCAGCTCCGGACAGGGTGGTGAAAAACTGTTTTTT.

This chain joins TRBV7-2 and TRBJ2-7, with D tentatively TRBD2 (6 bases). V shed 5 bases and J shed 3 bases, with 14 bases lying between them. The CDR3 spans 14 residues. Germline V gene sequence: CDR1 SGHTA, CDR2 FQGNSA. The CDR3 reads CASSQVSGDYEQYF. CDR3 in DNA: TGTGCCAGCAGCCAAGTCTCGGGGGACTACGAGCAGTACTTC.

The chain is built from TRBV7-9 and TRBJ2-3; TRBD2 might be the D (7 bases). The CDR3 covers 15 residues. Between the trimmed V and J ends, which lost 4 bases and 6 bases, there was a span of 17 bases. Germline CDR1 SEHNR, CDR2 FQNEAQ (reference sequence). CDR3 residues: CASSSVGGGGDTQYF. CDR3 sequence (DNA): TGTGCCAGCAGCTCCGTGGGGGGGGGCGGGGATACGCAGTATTTT.

This clone came up a few times. The J gene is TRBJ2-6, the V gene TRBV5-4, with a possible D match to TRBD1 (6 bases). From germline, CDR1 is SGHNT and CDR2 YYREEE (reference sequence). This CDR3 has 18 residues. Trimming took off 4 bases at V and 2 bases at J, with 19 bases between the two ends. This CDR3 is CASSSLQGKGPGANVLTF. The CDR3 coding sequence is TGTGCCAGCAGCAGCTTACAGGGAAAGGGTCCTGGGGCCAACGTCCTGACTTTC.

V is TRBV10-3 and J is TRBJ2-1, with D possibly being TRBD2 (5 bases). The V end was cut by 6 bases, the J end by 9 bases, with 9 bases between. Germline assignment: CDR1 ENHRY and CDR2 SYGVKD. There are 11 residues in the CDR3. CDR3 in amino acids: CAIRRAVEQFF. In nucleotides, the CDR3 is TGTGCCATCAGAAGAGCGGTTGAGCAGTTCTTC.

As DNA, the CDR3 is TGTGCCAGTAGGCCTCTCCTGCGTAATGAAAAACTGTTTTTT. Translating it yields CASRPLLRNEKLFF. The chain combines TRBV19 with TRBJ1-4; D gene ambiguous. The CDR3 covers 14 residues. In germline, CDR1 is LNHDA, CDR2 SQIVND (reference sequence). Trimming took 6 bases from V and 4 from J, leaving 12 bases between them.

The chain joins TRBV6-6 to TRBJ2-4, with 8 nucleotides matching TRBD1. This CDR3 comprises 16 residues. The J segment lost 3 bases and the V segment lost 2 bases, leaving 6 bases of the junction unmatched. CDR1 and CDR2 (germline): MNHNY, SVGAGI (reference sequence). CDR3 nucleotide sequence: TGTGCCAGCAGTTACCGACAGGGGTCAGGCAAAAACATTCAGTACTTC. Translation gives CASSYRQGSGKNIQYF.

The chain is built from TRBV2 and TRBJ1-5; 9 nucleotides match TRBD1. After removal of 7 bases from V and 1 base from J, the junction contained 2 bases not matched to a gene. The length of the CDR3 is 14 residues. Per germline, CDR1 SNHLY and CDR2 FYNNEI. The CDR3, as DNA: TGTGCCAGCACCGGGACAGGGAGCAATCAGCCCCAGCATTTT. Its translation: CASTGTGSNQPQHF.

In DNA form, the CDR3 reads TGTGCCAGTAGTATAAGCCGGGACAGGGGGAATCAGCCCCAGCATTTT. Translating it yields CASSISRDRGNQPQHF. The V call is TRBV19, the J call TRBJ1-5; 11 positions agree with TRBD1. Germline values: CDR1 LNHDA, CDR2 SQIVND (reference sequence). With V trimmed by 2 bases and J by 4 bases, 4 bases remained unmatched. This CDR3 comprises 16 residues.